This T cell receptor (beta chain) was sequenced during a study of T cell responses to AZD1222 COVID-19 vaccine. Study-level findings and limits: Donors were mostly white British, more females; clonal diversity possibly underestimated. Samples come after the peak T cell response, not at day 14. Baseline seropositivity occurred in only six AZD1222 recipients.

The protocol was immunoSEQ multiplex PCR, while the TCRdb copy is restricted to in-frame clones and leaves out a portion. The sample has around 100,000 clones; 80% to 95% are singletons. The V gene lost 2 bases and the J gene lost 7 bases, with 12 bases spanning the gap. The CDR3 runs to 13 residues. Germline V gene lookup returns CDR1 MNHEY and CDR2 SVGAGI. About this clone itself: Its specificity is unknown.

Here the sequenced sample was peripheral blood, taken on day 0 of AZD1222 vaccination. The source is an adult in good health. The chain employs TRBV6-5 and TRBJ2-7; no clear D. The chain's CDR3 is CASSYDVLLEQYF. The CDR3 nucleotides are TGTGCCAGCAGTTACGACGTCCTCCTGGAGCAGTACTTC.